One and the same sample provided the 27 T cell receptor beta chains below, sequenced in a study of long-term antiretroviral therapy in people with HIV (dated by TCRdb to between 2021 and 2022). The immunoSEQ hsTCRB v3.0 assay was used at survey level resolution to sequence the TRB variable region. What TCRdb holds here is the immuneACCESS table cut down to in-frame rearrangements. Part of the clones is not present; checked against another copy, under half of the missing clones reflect an unresolved V gene, and the others are unexplained. This sample holds some 27,000 clones; about 85% were observed only once. Clones ranked in the top ten supply 7.5% to 9.5% of the sample. The starting material was unsorted PBMCs, obtained 3 years after starting antiretroviral therapy. The receptors originated from a man in his forties with HIV.

The chain combines TRBV13 with TRBJ1-2, with unresolved D. V lost 0 bases, J lost 8 bases, and 13 bases lay in between. Germline V lookup: CDR1 PRHDT, CDR2 FYEKMQ (reference sequence). The CDR3 has 14 residues. The CDR3 region is CASSLGRFMGGYTF. CDR3 in DNA: TGTGCCAGCAGCTTAGGCCGCTTTATGGGGGGCTACACCTTC.

The chain has TRBV7-9 and TRBJ2-3; 7 nucleotides match TRBD2. The V segment lost 3 bases and the J segment 4 bases; nucleotides outside the gene matches: 16. Germline CDR1 and CDR2: SEHNR and FQNEAQ (reference sequence). The CDR3 has 18 amino acids. CDR3 sequence: CASSFSSGGVFGADTQYF. The CDR3 DNA is TGTGCCAGCAGCTTTTCTAGCGGAGGAGTCTTTGGGGCAGATACGCAGTATTTT.

The chain uses TRBV19 and TRBJ1-2; D is ambiguous. V shed 0 bases and J shed 3 bases, with 5 bases lying between them. This CDR3 is 13 amino acids long. CDR1 and CDR2 (germline): LNHDA, SQIVND (reference sequence). The CDR3 coding sequence is TGTGCCAGTAGTATAGATCCCGACTATGGCTACACCTTC. It specifies CASSIDPDYGYTF.

The chain employs TRBV5-1 and TRBJ2-2, with no clear D. The CDR3 consists of 15 residues. The V and J ends lost 1 base and 3 bases respectively, with 10 bases between them. Looked up from germline, CDR1 is SGHRS and CDR2 is YFSETQ. The CDR3 DNA is TGCGCCAGCAGCTTGTTGGCAGATGACACCGGGGAGCTGTTTTTT. Residues: CASSLLADDTGELFF.

This chain connects TRBV6-5 to TRBJ1-2; 7 nucleotides line up with TRBD1. The germline gives CDR1 MNHEY, CDR2 SVGAGI. J lost 4 bases, V lost 5 bases, and 4 bases had no gene match. This CDR3 has 13 amino acids. As DNA, the CDR3 is TGTGCCAGCAGTCAGGGGGAGCTCTATGGCTACACCTTC. As protein: CASSQGELYGYTF.

The gene calls are TRBV5-5 and TRBJ1-3; D not resolved. CDR1 and CDR2 from the germline V gene are SGHKS and YYEKEE (reference sequence). The CDR3 spans 16 residues. Trimming took off 0 bases at V and 0 bases at J, with 10 bases between the two ends. DNA for the CDR3: TGTGCCAGCAGCTTGGCCGGCCTAACCTCTGGAAACACCATATATTTT. Translated: CASSLAGLTSGNTIYF.

The chain combines TRBV6-5 with TRBJ1-2, with TRBD1 matching 9 bases. Germline assignment: CDR1 MNHEY and CDR2 SVGAGI. V dropped 2 bases and J dropped 9; count of bases not matched to a gene: 7. The CDR3 is made up of 14 amino acids. CDR3: CASSYGTGSTRYTF. The CDR3 bases are TGTGCCAGCAGTTACGGGACAGGGTCTACGCGCTACACCTTC.

This clone occurred once. The V and J genes are TRBV6-5 and TRBJ1-2; D gene unclear. V shed 0 bases and J shed 5 bases, with 13 bases lying between them. CDR1 MNHEY and CDR2 SVGAGI come from the germline V gene. This CDR3 comprises 15 residues. The CDR3 DNA sequence: TGTGCCAGCAGTTACTCGTTTGTCGGAGGTTATGGCTACACCTTC. It codes for CASSYSFVGGYGYTF.

This clone was counted only a few times. This chain uses TRBV2 with TRBJ1-2; D unclear. The V gene lost 1 base and the J gene lost 4 bases, with 22 bases spanning the gap. This CDR3 region has 18 residues. CDR1 is SNHLY and CDR2 is FYNNEI in the germline V gene. The CDR3 coding sequence is TGTGCCAGCAGTGAAGAGGAGGGTTGGGCGGTTCCCTTCTATGGCTACACCTTC. Protein: CASSEEEGWAVPFYGYTF.

The chain carries TRBV28 and TRBJ2-3; D is unclear. V dropped 3 bases and J dropped 0 bases, with 13 bases sitting between them. From germline, CDR1 is MDHEN and CDR2 SYDVKM. The CDR3 spans 16 residues. CDR3 in amino acids: CASSLHTTTSTDTQYF. The CDR3 nucleotides read TGTGCCAGCAGTTTGCACACCACGACTAGCACAGATACGCAGTATTTT.

J is TRBJ1-2 and V is TRBV10-3; D might be TRBD1 (6 bases). The germline V and J ends were trimmed by 2 bases and 0 bases, with 13 bases remaining between them. Per germline, CDR1 ENHRY and CDR2 SYGVKD. The CDR3 contains 16 residues. CDR3 bases: TGTGCCATCAGTGAGCCGCGGGGGCCAGCTAACTATGGCTACACCTTC. Translating it yields CAISEPRGPANYGYTF.

The chain carries TRBV5-1 and TRBJ2-2; D gene uncertain. This CDR3 comprises 15 residues. The germline V and J ends were trimmed by 4 bases and 1 base, with 11 bases remaining between them. Germline CDR1 and CDR2: SGHRS and YFSETQ. DNA of the CDR3: TGCGCCAGCAGCCTCGATTGGGGGAACACCGGGGAGCTGTTTTTT. This gives the protein CASSLDWGNTGELFF.

The chain couples TRBV18 to TRBJ2-6; D gene unclear. CDR3 length equals 14 residues. Germline CDR1 and CDR2: KGHSH and LQKENI. V lost 2 bases to trimming and J lost 4 bases, with 6 bases between them. CDR3 sequence: CASSPSTGANVLTF. The CDR3 DNA follows: TGTGCCAGCTCACCATCGACCGGGGCCAACGTCCTGACTTTC.

The genes are TRBV5-6 and TRBJ2-7; D is undetermined. Per germline, CDR1 SGHDT and CDR2 YYEEEE. The germline V and J ends were trimmed by 2 bases and 0 bases, with 6 bases remaining between them. The CDR3 totals 13 residues. CDR3 residues: CASSFGFSYEQYF. Written as DNA, the CDR3 is TGTGCCAGCAGCTTTGGGTTCTCCTACGAGCAGTACTTC.

The rearrangement joins TRBV7-9 to TRBJ1-5; 8 bases agree with TRBD1. Germline V gene data show CDR1 as SEHNR and CDR2 as FQNEAQ (reference sequence). J lost 6 bases, V lost 1 base, and 11 bases had no gene match. The CDR3 extends over 17 amino acids. The CDR3 is CASSLGDRPLGSQPQHF. CDR3 in DNA: TGTGCCAGCAGCTTAGGGGACAGGCCCTTAGGTAGTCAGCCCCAGCATTTT.

This clone appeared a few times. The rearrangement links TRBV5-1 to TRBJ2-2, with TRBD2 identical over 8 bases. The CDR3 is 18 residues long. Germline lookup yields CDR1 SGHRS and CDR2 YFSETQ. Trimming cost V 1 base and J 0 bases; bases outside gene matches: 8. The CDR3 region is CASSLMSSGLTNTGELFF. DNA of the CDR3: TGCGCCAGCAGCTTGATGTCTAGCGGGCTAACGAACACCGGGGAGCTGTTTTTT.

Only a few counts were recorded for this clone. The V call is TRBV6-5, the J call TRBJ2-1; D is possibly TRBD2 (5 bases). The CDR3 sequence is 11 residues long. Germline lookup yields CDR1 MNHEY and CDR2 SVGAGI. With 7 bases removed from V and 7 bases from J, the gap between germline ends came to 8 bases. The CDR3 region is CASTRGNEQFF. The CDR3 DNA sequence: TGTGCCAGCACCCGAGGGAATGAGCAGTTCTTC.

The genes are TRBV7-9 and TRBJ2-7; 10 positions match TRBD1. The J segment lost 6 bases and the V segment lost 5 bases, leaving 7 bases of the junction unmatched. The germline CDR1 and CDR2 sequences are SEHNR and FQNEAQ (reference sequence). This CDR3 comprises 14 residues. This CDR3 reads CASSPGTGEGEQYF. As DNA, the CDR3 is TGTGCCAGCAGCCCCGGGACAGGGGAGGGCGAGCAGTACTTC. Full variable domain (rest looked up from reference TRBV7-9 and TRBJ2-7): DTGVSQNPRHKITKRGQNVTFRCDPISEHNRLYWYRQTLGQGPEFLTYFQNEAQLEKSRLLSDRFSAERPKGSFSTLEIQRTEQGDSAMYLCASSPGTGEGEQYFGPGTRLTVT.

This chain connects TRBV6-5 to TRBJ1-2; a possible D gene is TRBD1 (6 bases). Looked up from germline, CDR1 is MNHEY and CDR2 is SVGAGI. Trimming removed 6 bases from V and 8 bases from J, with 22 bases in between. The CDR3 is 15 amino acids. CDR3 in DNA: TGTGCCAGCAGCCTCGGACAGCAAGGGTCGGAAGGCTACACCTTC. Amino acids: CASSLGQQGSEGYTF.

The chain joins TRBV6-5 to TRBJ2-3, with 12 bases fitting TRBD2. In germline, CDR1 is MNHEY, CDR2 SVGAGI. The CDR3 has 14 residues. Trimming cost V 5 bases and J 10 bases; bases outside gene matches: 7. The CDR3 nucleotides are TGTGCCAGCAGTCGGACTAGCGGGGCGGGAGCGCAGTATTTT. It codes for CASSRTSGAGAQYF.

The count of this clone is one. The genes are TRBV18 and TRBJ2-1; D not resolved. V was shortened by 2 bases and J by 0 bases, with 11 bases between the two germline ends. The germline V gene encodes CDR1 KGHSH and CDR2 LQKENI. The CDR3 extends over 16 amino acids. The CDR3 is CASSPWVQSSYNEQFF. In DNA form, the CDR3 reads TGTGCCAGCTCACCATGGGTACAGAGCTCCTACAATGAGCAGTTCTTC. Filled out from reference TRBV18 and TRBJ2-1, the complete variable domain reads NAGVMQNPRHLVRRRGQEARLRCSPMKGHSHVYWYRQLPEEGLKFMVYLQKENIIDESGMPKERFSAEFPKEGPSILRIQQVVRGDSAAYFCASSPWVQSSYNEQFFGPGTRLTVL.

This chain uses TRBV10-3 with TRBJ2-7; D is possibly TRBD1 or TRBD2 (5 bases each). The CDR3 covers 13 residues. The germline V gene has CDR1 ENHRY and CDR2 SYGVKD. The V end was cut by 0 bases, the J end by 5 bases, with 8 bases between. DNA of the CDR3: TGTGCCATCAGTGAGTCGGGACCCGACGAGCAGTACTTC. As protein: CAISESGPDEQYF.

J is TRBJ2-1 and V is TRBV20-1, with D unresolved. Germline CDR1 and CDR2: DFQATT and SNEGSKA (reference sequence). The V gene lost 1 base and the J gene lost 7 bases, with 2 bases spanning the gap. The CDR3 contains 10 residues. CDR3 residues: CSARANEQFF. As DNA, the CDR3 is TGCAGTGCTAGAGCAAATGAGCAGTTCTTC.

The chain recombines TRBV5-1 with TRBJ2-2; 11 bases align to TRBD2. CDR1 is SGHRS, CDR2 YFSETQ, per germline. The junction had 2 bases not matched to a gene; V was cut back by 3 bases and J by 4 bases. This CDR3 region has 15 residues. The CDR3 DNA follows: TGCGCCAGCAGCTCACTAGCGGGGGCCACCGGGGAGCTGTTTTTT. Its protein is CASSSLAGATGELFF.

The chain uses TRBV5-6 and TRBJ2-1; possibly TRBD1 for D (6 bases). Trimming pared 0 bases from V and 3 bases from J, leaving 7 bases between. Germline V gene data show CDR1 as SGHDT and CDR2 as YYEEEE. CDR3 length equals 14 residues. CDR3 sequence (DNA): TGTGCCAGCAGCTTGGGGGACAACTACAATGAGCAGTTCTTC. This codes for CASSLGDNYNEQFF.

This clone was found once. The chain is built from TRBV10-3 and TRBJ2-6; D remains ambiguous. Germline-derived CDR1 and CDR2 are ENHRY and SYGVKD. V was cut by 0 bases and J by 0 bases, with 12 bases left in between. This CDR3 contains 18 residues. This CDR3 is CAISESPGPSSGANVLTF. In nucleotides, the CDR3 is TGTGCCATCAGTGAGTCCCCAGGCCCAAGCTCTGGGGCCAACGTCCTGACTTTC.

The rearrangement joins TRBV4-1 to TRBJ1-4; D is unresolved. The CDR3 loop spans 15 amino acids. V lost 3 bases, J lost 4 bases, and 12 bases lay in between. Germline V gene lookup returns CDR1 MGHRA and CDR2 YSYEKL. As DNA, the CDR3 is TGCGCCAGCAGCCAGGGTGGGTTCAATAATGAAAAACTGTTTTTT. It codes for CASSQGGFNNEKLFF.